One sample yielded the 18 T cell receptor beta chains listed below, sequenced in a study of blood T cell repertoires in COVID-19. TCRdb keeps only in-frame clones here, not all; method: immunoSEQ multiplex PCR. Of 250,000 or so clones in the sample, about 85% were seen once. Sequencing was performed on peripheral blood. These receptors all come from a woman aged 60-75 years with active or convalescent COVID-19.

This clone is a singleton in its sample. V and J are TRBV5-1 and TRBJ2-3, with 9 bases that match TRBD2. CDR3 length: 15 residues. The V gene's germline CDR1 is SGHRS and CDR2 YFSETQ. Trimming at V came to 3 bases and at J to 6 bases, leaving 8 bases not matched to a gene. The DNA of the CDR3 is TGCGCCAGCAGCTCTTTCGGGACTAGCATGGATACGCAGTATTTT. Protein: CASSSFGTSMDTQYF.

This clone was seen only once. This chain connects TRBV6-5 to TRBJ2-1; the match to TRBD1 covers 7 bases. V gave up 6 bases and J gave up 4 bases; unmatched junction bases: 3. Germline V CDR1 and CDR2: MNHEY, SVGAGI. This CDR3 region has 13 residues. CDR3 amino acids: CASRGQTYNEQFF. CDR3 DNA sequence: TGTGCCAGCAGGGGACAGACTTACAATGAGCAGTTCTTC.

The J gene is TRBJ2-1, the V gene TRBV27, with D possibly matching TRBD2 (5 bases). The CDR3 runs 14 residues. Trimming removed 3 bases from V and 5 bases from J, with 11 bases in between. Germline loops: CDR1 MNHEY, CDR2 SMNVEV (reference sequence). This CDR3 is CASSFLDGNNEQFF. CDR3 coding DNA: TGTGCCAGCAGTTTCCTCGACGGGAACAATGAGCAGTTCTTC.

The DNA of the CDR3 is TGTGCCAGCAGCCAACTAAACCAAGAGACCCAGTACTTC. Protein: CASSQLNQETQYF. The V gene is TRBV14, the J gene TRBJ2-5; D unclear. Germline values: CDR1 SGHDN, CDR2 FVKESK. Trimming shortened V by 2 bases and J by 0 bases, and 4 bases separated the two germline ends. The CDR3 contains 13 residues.

This clone was found once. This sequence joins TRBV7-2 and TRBJ2-2; D is perhaps TRBD2 (5 bases). Germline V gives CDR1 SGHTA, CDR2 FQGNSA. Trimming removed 1 base at V and 0 bases at J, with 6 bases between. The CDR3 contains 15 residues. CDR3 in DNA: TGTGCCAGCAGCTTAGGCGGGCCGAACACCGGGGAGCTGTTTTTT. Protein: CASSLGGPNTGELFF.

This clone has only one observation. The chain links TRBV2 to TRBJ1-5; D gene uncertain. The germline gives CDR1 SNHLY, CDR2 FYNNEI. CDR3 length equals 13 residues. V lost 10 bases to trimming and J lost 0 bases, with 10 bases between them. CDR3 in amino acids: CATAENSNQPQHF. The CDR3 bases are TGTGCCACCGCGGAGAATAGCAATCAGCCCCAGCATTTT.

The CDR3 nucleotides are TGTGCCAGCAGCTTCACAGGGCTGTCCTACAATGAGCAGTTCTTC. Translated: CASSFTGLSYNEQFF. The V and J genes are TRBV7-9 and TRBJ2-1; D is perhaps TRBD1 (6 bases). The germline CDR1 and CDR2 sequences are SEHNR and FQNEAQ (reference sequence). This CDR3 contains 15 residues. The ends were cut back, 3 bases at V and 1 base at J, with 10 bases in the middle.

This chain joins TRBV29-1 and TRBJ2-3; 10 bases are a match to TRBD2. The length of the CDR3 is 15 residues. From germline, CDR1 is SQVTM and CDR2 ANQGSEA. V shed 4 bases and J 0 bases; nucleotides not matched to a gene: 4. The CDR3 loop reads CSVAGLASSTDTQYF. The CDR3 DNA reads as TGCAGCGTTGCGGGACTAGCGTCTAGCACAGATACGCAGTATTTT.

V is TRBV3-1 (or the pseudogene TRBV3-2) and J is TRBJ2-1; 7 positions match TRBD1. Germline trimming cut 3 bases from V and 7 bases from J; bases unmatched to any gene: 6. This CDR3 has 14 amino acids. Germline V lookup: CDR1 LGHDT, CDR2 YNNKEL (reference sequence). As DNA, the CDR3 is TGTGCCAGCAGCCATAGGGGGCCTTTTAATGAGCAGTTCTTC. The encoded protein is CASSHRGPFNEQFF.

The chain has TRBV2 and TRBJ2-2; a possible D gene is TRBD1 (5 bases). There are 15 residues in the CDR3. The germline gives CDR1 SNHLY, CDR2 FYNNEI. V was cut by 7 bases and J by 2 bases, with 14 bases left in between. CDR3 protein: CASNQGFSNTGELFF. As DNA, the CDR3 is TGTGCCAGCAATCAGGGTTTTAGTAACACCGGGGAGCTGTTTTTT.

This clone appeared a single time. This chain uses TRBV7-2 with TRBJ2-5, with 8 bases lining up with TRBD2. Trimming removed 5 bases from V and 14 bases from J; junction bases left unmatched: 13. The germline V gene has CDR1 SGHTA and CDR2 FQGNSA. There are 13 residues in the CDR3. The CDR3: CASSETRAGALYF. CDR3 nucleotides: TGTGCCAGCAGCGAGACAAGAGCGGGGGCCCTCTACTTC.

The gene calls are TRBV14 and TRBJ2-2; D perhaps matches TRBD2 (6 bases). V shed 4 bases and J shed 0 bases, with 9 bases lying between them. The CDR3 consists of 15 residues. Germline V CDR1 and CDR2: SGHDN, FVKESK. CDR3 residues: CASSLGTPNTGELFF. Here the CDR3 DNA reads TGTGCCAGCAGCCTCGGGACTCCGAACACCGGGGAGCTGTTTTTT.

CDR3 in amino acids: CASTQGVIAKNIQYF. The CDR3 DNA sequence: TGTGCCAGCACCCAAGGAGTTATAGCCAAAAACATTCAGTACTTC. The chain is built from TRBV6-5 and TRBJ2-4; D unclear. The CDR3 loop spans 15 amino acids. Trimming cost V 7 bases and J 0 bases, with 13 bases left between them. Germline values: CDR1 MNHEY, CDR2 SVGAGI.

J is TRBJ2-2 and V is TRBV2, with TRBD2 identical over 14 bases. Looked up from germline, CDR1 is SNHLY and CDR2 is FYNNEI. Unmatched junction bases numbered 5, after V lost 7 bases and J lost 7 bases. CDR3 length: 15 amino acids. CDR3 sequence: CASTGTSGSNGELFF. The CDR3 bases are TGTGCCAGCACTGGGACTAGCGGGAGTAACGGGGAGCTGTTTTTT.

The chain is built from TRBV5-4 and TRBJ2-3; 8 nucleotides line up with TRBD2. Germline lookup yields CDR1 SGHNT and CDR2 YYREEE (reference sequence). CDR3 length equals 17 residues. Trimming took 5 bases from V and 1 from J; bases not matched to a gene: 12. Here the CDR3 DNA reads TGTGCCAGCAGTCGTGATGGACTAGCTCTGGGCACAGATACGCAGTATTTT. The encoded protein is CASSRDGLALGTDTQYF.

This chain uses TRBV4-1 with TRBJ2-1, with a weak D call TRBD1 (6 bases). Germline V gene sequence: CDR1 MGHRA, CDR2 YSYEKL. The CDR3 is 17 residues long. Trimming removed 4 bases from V and 0 bases from J, with 16 bases in between. The CDR3 sequence is CASSPLNGTLSYNEQFF. CDR3 DNA sequence: TGCGCCAGCAGCCCTCTCAACGGGACACTCTCCTACAATGAGCAGTTCTTC.

The chain links TRBV7-8 to TRBJ2-1, with 8 bases that match TRBD1. This CDR3 has 14 amino acids. Unmatched junction bases numbered 0, after V lost 0 bases and J lost 5 bases. Germline V gene sequence: CDR1 SGHVS, CDR2 FQNEAQ. Written as DNA, the CDR3 is TGTGCCAGCAGCTTAGCGGGACAGGACAATGAGCAGTTCTTC. Its protein product is CASSLAGQDNEQFF.

This chain links TRBV5-1 with TRBJ1-4, with 9 bases matching TRBD1. The CDR3 is 15 residues long. Germline lookup yields CDR1 SGHRS and CDR2 YFSETQ. With V trimmed by 4 bases and J by 6 bases, 7 bases remained unmatched. CDR3 protein: CASSPWDRVDEKLFF. In nucleotides, the CDR3 is TGCGCCAGCAGCCCATGGGACAGGGTTGATGAAAAACTGTTTTTT.